The clone carrying this T cell receptor (beta chain) has a handful of counts. TCRdb ran MiXCR on the RACE reads and lists one entry per CDR3 protein. Among over 45,000 distinct CDR3 sequences listed, approximately 4.7% were seen once. The CDR3 loop spans 13 amino acids. The germline V gene has CDR1 SNHLY and CDR2 FYNNEI. The ends lost 5 bases at V and 8 bases at J; junction bases unmatched: 4. The data stem from a study of human T cells and chemical hapten exposure. Described time point: healthy volunteer bleed at 2 weeks. Sequencing started from total RNA isolated from unfractionated whole blood. The gene calls are TRBV2 and TRBJ1-4; 8 bases match TRBD1. Sequencing input: whole blood. This TCR came from a female donor in good health. Some clones in this sample may be carry-over from other donors' samples. The CDR3 DNA sequence: TGTGCCAGCAGTAGGACAGGGATGGAAAAACTGTTTTTT. This encodes CASSRTGMEKLFF.